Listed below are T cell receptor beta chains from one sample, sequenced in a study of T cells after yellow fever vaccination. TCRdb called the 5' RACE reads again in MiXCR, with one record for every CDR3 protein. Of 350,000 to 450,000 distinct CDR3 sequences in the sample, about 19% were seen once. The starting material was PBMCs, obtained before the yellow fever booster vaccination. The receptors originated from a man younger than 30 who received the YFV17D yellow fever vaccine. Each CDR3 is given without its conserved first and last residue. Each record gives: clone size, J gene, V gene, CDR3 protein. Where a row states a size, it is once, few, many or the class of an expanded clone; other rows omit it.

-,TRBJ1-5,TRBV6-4,ASRLGRGGNQPQH
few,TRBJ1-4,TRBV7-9,ASSSGMSEKLF
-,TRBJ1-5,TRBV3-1,ASSLEGDNQPQH
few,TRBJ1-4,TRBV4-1,ASSQAGTTATNEKLF
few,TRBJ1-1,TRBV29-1,SVALAGGTEAF
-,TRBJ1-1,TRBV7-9,ASCRNTEAF
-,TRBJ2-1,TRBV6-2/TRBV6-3,AARQVSYNEQF
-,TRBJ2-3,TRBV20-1,SASSREGADTQY
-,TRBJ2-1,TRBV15,ATSSSGTWSSYNEQF
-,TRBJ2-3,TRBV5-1,ASSLAEVSPSTDTQY
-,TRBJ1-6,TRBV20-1,SARGQTGDNSPLH
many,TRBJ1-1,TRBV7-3,ASSMTGGGEAF
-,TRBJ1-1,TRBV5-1,ASSLWAADEAF
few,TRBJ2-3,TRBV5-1,ASSMGSTDTQY
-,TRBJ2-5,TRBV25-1,ASGPAGAQETQY
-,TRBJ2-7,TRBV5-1,ASSLEAGTAYEQY
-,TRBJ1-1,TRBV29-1,SGRRQGRTEAF
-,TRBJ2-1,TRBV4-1,ASSQGVAGDRNEQF
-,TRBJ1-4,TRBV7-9,ASSLTTGEKLF
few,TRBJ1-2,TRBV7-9,ASSLPQGNYGYT
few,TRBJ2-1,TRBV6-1,ASTELGLAVPEF
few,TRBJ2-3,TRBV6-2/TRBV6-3,ATRQSSTDTQY
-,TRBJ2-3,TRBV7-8,ASSTGGNTDTQY
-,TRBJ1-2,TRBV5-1,ASSSAGQVVSGGYT
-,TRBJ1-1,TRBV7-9,ASSLRLVTTEAF
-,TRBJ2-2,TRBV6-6,ATWNRNTGELF
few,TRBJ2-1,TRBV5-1,ASSLVSGGLYNEQF
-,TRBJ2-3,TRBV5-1,ASSLEVSDTQY
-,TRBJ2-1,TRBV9,ASSFSTGGWNEQF
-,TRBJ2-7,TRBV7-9,ASSFPSGGTYEQY
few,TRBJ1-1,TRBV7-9,ASSLKDRKAF
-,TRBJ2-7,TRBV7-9,ASGLPYEQY
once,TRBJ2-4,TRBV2,ASSEEGGTAKNIQY
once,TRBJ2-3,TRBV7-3,ASSLNGGERDTQY
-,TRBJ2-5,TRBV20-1,SAHPLGRGETQY
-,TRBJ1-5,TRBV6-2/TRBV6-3,ASSYPTADSNQPQH
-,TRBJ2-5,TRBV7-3,ASSLMGQGETQY
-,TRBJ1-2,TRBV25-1,ASSERTGGGYYGYT
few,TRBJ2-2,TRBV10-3,AISEFGELF
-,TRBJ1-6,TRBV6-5,ASSYSGSSPLH
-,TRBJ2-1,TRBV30,AWSVFGTSGEYEQF
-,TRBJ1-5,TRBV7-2,ASSLVVINPGPQH
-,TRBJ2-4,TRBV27,ASSSTGTPGRDIQY
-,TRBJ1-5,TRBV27,ASRVTGTGPQPQH
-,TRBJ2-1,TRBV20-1,SAWALAASSYNEQF
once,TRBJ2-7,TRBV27,ASSPRGGFHEQY
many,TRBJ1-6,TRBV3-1,ASQGQGESPLH
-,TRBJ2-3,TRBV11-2,ASSFRVRTHPDTQY
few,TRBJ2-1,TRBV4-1,ASSHPGLADSNEQF
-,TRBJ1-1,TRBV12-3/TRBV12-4,ASSLPGGMNTEAF
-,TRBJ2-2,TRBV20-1,SAMGQSNTGELF
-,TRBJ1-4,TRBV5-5,ASSLYSVGEKLF
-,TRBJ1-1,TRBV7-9,ASRERRQNTEAF